This T cell receptor (beta chain) was profiled in a study of tumor-infiltrating lymphocytes in localized non-small cell lung cancer. Study findings and constraints: No link was found between tumor T-cell fraction and recurrence-free survival. Compared with uninvolved lung, tumors showed higher T cell infiltration by TCRbeta sequencing.

The protocol was immunoSEQ multiplex PCR, while the TCRdb copy is restricted to in-frame clones and leaves out a portion. This table holds 15,000 to 20,000 clones, approximately 84% found once. About this clone: The antigen is undetermined.

Input material: lung tumor tissue. This clonotype was sampled from a human donor with non-small cell lung cancer.

The CDR3 region is CASSQAGQGINEQFF. The CDR3 bases are TGCGCCAGCAGCCAGGCGGGACAGGGGATCAATGAGCAGTTCTTC. The chain employs TRBV4-1 and TRBJ2-1; 10 bases line up with TRBD1. The V and J ends lost 3 bases and 6 bases, in that order; junction bases with no gene match: 5. CDR3 length: 15 amino acids. Germline CDR1 reads MGHRA; CDR2 reads YSYEKL.